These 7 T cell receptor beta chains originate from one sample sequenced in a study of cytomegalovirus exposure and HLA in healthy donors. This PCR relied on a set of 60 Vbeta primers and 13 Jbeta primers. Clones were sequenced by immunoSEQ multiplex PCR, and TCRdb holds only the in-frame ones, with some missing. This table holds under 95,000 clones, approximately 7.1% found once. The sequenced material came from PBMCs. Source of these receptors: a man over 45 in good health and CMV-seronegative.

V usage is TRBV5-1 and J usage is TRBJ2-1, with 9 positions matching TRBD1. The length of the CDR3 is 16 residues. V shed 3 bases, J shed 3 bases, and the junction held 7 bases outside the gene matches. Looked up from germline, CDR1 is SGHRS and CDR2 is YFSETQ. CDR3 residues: CASSSRGGQGYNEQFF. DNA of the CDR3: TGCGCCAGCAGCTCACGAGGGGGACAGGGCTACAATGAGCAGTTCTTC.

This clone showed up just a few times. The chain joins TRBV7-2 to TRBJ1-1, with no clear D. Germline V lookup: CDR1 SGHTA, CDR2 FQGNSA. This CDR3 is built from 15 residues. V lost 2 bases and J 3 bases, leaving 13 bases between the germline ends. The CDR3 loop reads CASSLSPITDTEAFF. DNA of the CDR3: TGTGCCAGCAGCTTATCTCCCATCACGGACACTGAAGCTTTCTTT.

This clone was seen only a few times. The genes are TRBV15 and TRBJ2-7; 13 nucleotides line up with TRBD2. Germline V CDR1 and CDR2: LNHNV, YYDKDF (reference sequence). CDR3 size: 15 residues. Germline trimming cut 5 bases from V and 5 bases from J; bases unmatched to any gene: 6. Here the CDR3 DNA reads TGTGCCACCAGCGGGGGGACTAGCGGGAATCACGAGCAGTACTTC. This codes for CATSGGTSGNHEQYF.

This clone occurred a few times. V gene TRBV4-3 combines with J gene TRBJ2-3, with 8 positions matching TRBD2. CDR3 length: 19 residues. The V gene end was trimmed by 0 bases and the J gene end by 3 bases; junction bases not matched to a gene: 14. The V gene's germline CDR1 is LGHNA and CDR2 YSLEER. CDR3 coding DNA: TGCGCCAGCAGCCAAGATGCGCCCCCGGGGGGGGCTCTAACAGATACGCAGTATTTT. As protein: CASSQDAPPGGALTDTQYF.

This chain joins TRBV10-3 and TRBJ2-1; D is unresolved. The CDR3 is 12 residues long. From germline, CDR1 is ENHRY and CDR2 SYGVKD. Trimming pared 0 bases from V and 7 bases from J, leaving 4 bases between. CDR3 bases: TGTGCCATCAGTGAGTCCCAGAATGAGCAGTTCTTC. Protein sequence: CAISESQNEQFF.

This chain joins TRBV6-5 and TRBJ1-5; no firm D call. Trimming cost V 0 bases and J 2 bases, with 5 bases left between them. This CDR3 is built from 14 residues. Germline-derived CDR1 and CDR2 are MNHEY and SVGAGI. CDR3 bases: TGTGCCAGCAGTTACTCCCCGGGCAATCAGCCCCAGCATTTT. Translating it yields CASSYSPGNQPQHF.

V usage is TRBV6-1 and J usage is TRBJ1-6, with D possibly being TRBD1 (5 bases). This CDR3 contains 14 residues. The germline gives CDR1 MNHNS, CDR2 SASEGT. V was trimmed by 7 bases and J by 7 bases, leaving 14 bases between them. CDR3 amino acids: CASMLTVDNSPLHF. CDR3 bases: TGTGCCAGCATGTTGACAGTAGACAATTCACCCCTCCACTTT.